The entry below gives a single TCR beta chain sequence along with its context. Its target is unknown. Germline V gene sequence: CDR1 SGHNT, CDR2 YYREEE (reference sequence). V was clipped by 0 bases and J by 6 bases, with 18 bases between them. The CDR3 length is 17 residues. The data stem from a study of T cell responses to AZD1222 COVID-19 vaccine. Study observations and caveats: At baseline, just a handful of AZD1222 recipients tested seropositive. Without day 14 samples, only post-peak T cell repertoires were studied. Mostly white British, mostly female donors; authors suggested clonal diversity may be underestimated.

Measured with immunoSEQ multiplex PCR; TCRdb has only the in-frame clones, and not every one. The profile covers roughly 150,000 clones, with over 90% appearing a single time and approximately 1.6% taken by the ten largest. The V gene is TRBV5-4, the J gene TRBJ2-2; possibly TRBD1 or TRBD2 for D (7 bases each). Here the sequenced sample was peripheral blood, taken 28 days after the second AZD1222 dose. The sequence was collected from an adult who received the AZD1222 COVID-19 vaccine. CDR3 coding DNA: TGTGCCAGCAGCTTGGGGCTTGACAGGGAGGGCGCCGGGGAGCTGTTTTTT. This encodes CASSLGLDREGAGELFF.